The clone carrying this T cell receptor (beta chain) has a handful of counts. Its antigen is undetermined. The people who gave samples were healthy Caucasians from Russia, aged about 6 to 100. Sample-barcoded 5' priming and a J-beta primer mix drove a second PCR of roughly 7 to 11 cycles. TCRdb analysed the 5' RACE reads with MiXCR anew, one entry per CDR3 protein. Here the sample spans around 1,000,000 distinct CDR3 sequences, roughly a quarter being singletons. CDR1 is SQVTM and CDR2 is ANQGSEA in the germline V gene. The CDR3 is made up of 13 amino acids. The sample belongs to a study of blood T cells in healthy people across ages. The study's findings and limits: Diversity was higher, and naive CD4+ cells more numerous, in long-lived donors than in aged donors.

These data were also filed under a second study, of T cells of mothers and their children. As that study records: Slightly higher overlap, not significant, was seen in related mother-child pairs than in unrelated pairs.

The source material was blood. V usage is TRBV29-1 and J usage is TRBJ2-7, with 7 bases aligning to TRBD2. The end of the DNA is better explained by TRBJ2-1, so the J call may be wrong. The receptor comes from a girl aged 2-10 years in good health. The CDR3 loop reads CSVERLADNEQFF. CDR3 in DNA: TGCAGCGTTGAACGGCTAGCGGACAATGAGCAGTTCTTC.